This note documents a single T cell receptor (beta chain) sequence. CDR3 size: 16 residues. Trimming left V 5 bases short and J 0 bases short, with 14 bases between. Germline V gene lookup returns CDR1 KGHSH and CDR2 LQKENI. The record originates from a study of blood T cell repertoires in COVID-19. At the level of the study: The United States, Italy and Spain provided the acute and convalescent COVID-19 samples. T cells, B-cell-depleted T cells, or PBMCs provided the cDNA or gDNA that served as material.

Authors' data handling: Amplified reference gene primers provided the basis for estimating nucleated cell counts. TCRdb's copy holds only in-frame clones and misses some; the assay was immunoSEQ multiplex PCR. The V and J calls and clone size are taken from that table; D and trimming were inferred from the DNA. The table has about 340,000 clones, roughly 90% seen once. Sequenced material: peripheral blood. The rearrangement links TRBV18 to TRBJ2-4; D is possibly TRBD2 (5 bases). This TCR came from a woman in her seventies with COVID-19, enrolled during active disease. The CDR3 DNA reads TGTGCCAGCTCAGAAAGGGAGAGACAAGCCAAAAACATTCAGTACTTC. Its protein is CASSERERQAKNIQYF.